Below, 21 T cell receptor beta chains from the same sample are listed, as sequenced in a study of blood T cell repertoires in COVID-19. Measured with immunoSEQ multiplex PCR; TCRdb has only the in-frame clones, and not every one. The table shows more than 150,000 clones, with 84% occurring only once. Sequenced material: peripheral blood. The source of these receptors is a human donor in a cohort sampled during active COVID-19.

CDR3 sequence: CASSQERDSPYEQYF. In nucleotides, the CDR3 is TGCGCCAGCAGCCAAGAACGGGACAGTCCCTACGAGCAGTACTTC. The chain has TRBV4-1 and TRBJ2-7, with TRBD1 matching 7 bases. After removal of 0 bases from V and 2 bases from J, the junction contained 4 bases not matched to a gene. Germline assignment: CDR1 MGHRA and CDR2 YSYEKL. This CDR3 contains 15 residues.

V gene TRBV5-6 combines with J gene TRBJ1-4; the D is unclear. This CDR3 is built from 16 residues. From germline, CDR1 is SGHDT and CDR2 YYEEEE. V was shortened by 1 base and J by 0 bases, with 10 bases between the two germline ends. This CDR3 is CASSLKTGATNEKLFF. CDR3 in DNA: TGTGCCAGCAGCTTGAAGACGGGTGCAACTAATGAAAAACTGTTTTTT.

The V gene is TRBV9, the J gene TRBJ2-6, with D perhaps matching TRBD1 (7 bases). The CDR3 consists of 19 residues. CDR1 is SGDLS, CDR2 YYNGEE, per germline. Between the trimmed V and J ends, which lost 4 bases and 4 bases, there was a span of 24 bases. The CDR3 DNA reads as TGTGCCAGCAGCATCCCCGCGGGGCAGGGGGTGTTAGGGGCCAACGTCCTGACTTTC. Translated: CASSIPAGQGVLGANVLTF. Together with reference TRBV9 and TRBJ2-6, the CDR3 gives the full variable domain: DSGVTQTPKHLITATGQRVTLRCSPRSGDLSVYWYQQSLDQGLQFLIQYYNGEERAKGNILERFSAQQFPDLHSELNLSSLELGDSALYFCASSIPAGQGVLGANVLTFGAGSRLTVL.

The chain recombines TRBV19 with TRBJ1-2; TRBD1 might be the D (6 bases). The CDR3 covers 11 residues. V lost 9 bases and J lost 8, with 13 bases in between. CDR1 and CDR2 (germline): LNHDA, SQIVND (reference sequence). The CDR3 nucleotides are TGTGCCAGCGGGGGGGCGCGGGGCTACACCTTC. Protein product: CASGGARGYTF. The full variable domain, its missing parts supplied by reference TRBV19 and TRBJ1-2, is DGGITQSPKYLFRKEGQNVTLSCEQNLNHDAMYWYRQDPGQGLRLIYYSQIVNDFQKGDIAEGYSVSREKKESFPLTVTSAQKNPTAFYLCASGGARGYTFGSGTRLTVV.

The rearrangement uses TRBV7-8 and TRBJ2-3; TRBD2 aligns across 8 bases. Per the germline V gene, CDR1 is SGHVS and CDR2 is FQNEAQ. The V segment lost 1 base and the J segment 2 bases; nucleotides outside the gene matches: 5. CDR3 size: 16 residues. CDR3 coding DNA: TGTGCCAGCAGCTTAGGGCTAGCGGGCACCACAGATACGCAGTATTTT. It specifies CASSLGLAGTTDTQYF.

This chain uses TRBV7-9 with TRBJ1-1, with 7 bases fitting TRBD1. This CDR3 is 14 amino acids long. Losses at the gene ends were 5 bases for V and 4 bases for J; bases not matched to a gene: 7. Germline V CDR1 and CDR2: SEHNR, FQNEAQ (reference sequence). For the CDR3, the DNA is TGTGCCAGCAGCGATCCAGGGGGGAGCACTGAAGCTTTCTTT. This gives the protein CASSDPGGSTEAFF.

Turning to this clone: Relative to the germline gene, one junction end is altered; a read error may explain this. This chain joins TRBV12-3 or TRBV12-4 and TRBJ1-1, with D perhaps TRBD1 (6 bases). The CDR3 covers 13 residues. The CDR3 DNA sequence: TGTGCCAGCAGCTTAGGGGGGACTACTGAAGCTTTCTTT. Amino acid sequence: CASSLGGTTEAFF.

The V call is TRBV13, the J call TRBJ2-7, with TRBD1 matching over 9 bases. Germline V lookup: CDR1 PRHDT, CDR2 FYEKMQ (reference sequence). The junction had 7 bases not matched to a gene; V was cut back by 4 bases and J by 3 bases. The CDR3 runs to 15 residues. CDR3 sequence: CASSSGVGQGYEQYF. The CDR3 region has the DNA TGTGCCAGCAGCTCAGGGGTGGGACAGGGCTACGAGCAGTACTTC. The full variable domain, its missing parts supplied by reference TRBV13 and TRBJ2-7, is AAGVIQSPRHLIKEKRETATLKCYPIPRHDTVYWYQQGPGQDPQFLISFYEKMQSDKGSIPDRFSAQQFSDYHSELNMSSLELGDSALYFCASSSGVGQGYEQYFGPGTRLTVT.

The chain carries TRBV12-5 and TRBJ2-7; 8 nucleotides agree with TRBD1. The CDR3 is made up of 16 amino acids. Germline lookup yields CDR1 LGHNT and CDR2 FRNRAP. J gave up 5 bases and V 1 base, and 10 bases lay outside the gene matches. The CDR3 here is CASGLDHPRQGNEQYF. The CDR3 nucleotides read TGTGCTAGTGGTTTGGACCACCCCCGACAGGGGAACGAGCAGTACTTC.

The chain links TRBV19 to TRBJ2-7; 7 nucleotides match TRBD2. Trimming cost V 3 bases and J 7 bases; bases outside gene matches: 9. Germline V gives CDR1 LNHDA, CDR2 SQIVND (reference sequence). The CDR3 covers 14 residues. The CDR3 loop is CASSMVSGGGEQYF. CDR3 bases: TGTGCCAGTAGTATGGTTTCTGGGGGGGGAGAGCAGTACTTC.

The chain combines TRBV4-1 with TRBJ1-2, with 12 bases matching TRBD1. The CDR3 covers 18 residues. Germline V CDR1 and CDR2: MGHRA, YSYEKL. The ends lost 0 bases at V and 2 bases at J; junction bases unmatched: 7. The CDR3 DNA reads as TGCGCCAGCAGCCAAGACGGCCGGGACAGGGGGCAAAACTATGGCTACACCTTC. Amino acid sequence: CASSQDGRDRGQNYGYTF.

V is TRBV7-2 and J is TRBJ1-4, with D unresolved. The V gene's germline CDR1 is SGHTA and CDR2 FQGNSA. The CDR3 loop spans 14 amino acids. Trimming removed 5 bases from V and 7 bases from J, with 14 bases in between. CDR3 DNA sequence: TGTGCCAGCAGCGACGGATGGGAGAGTGAAAAACTGTTTTTT. Protein: CASSDGWESEKLFF.

V is TRBV6-5 and J is TRBJ2-3; TRBD1 aligns across 10 bases. Per germline, CDR1 MNHEY and CDR2 SVGAGI. The CDR3 contains 16 residues. With 3 bases clipped from V and 3 bases from J, the junction kept 6 bases outside the gene matches. CDR3 region: CASSYDRGPPTDTQYF. Here the CDR3 DNA reads TGTGCCAGCAGTTATGACAGGGGGCCTCCGACAGATACGCAGTATTTT.

This chain uses TRBV30 with TRBJ2-1, with a possible D match to TRBD1 (5 bases). Trimming removed 1 base from V and 0 bases from J, with 10 bases in between. CDR3 length: 15 amino acids. Germline V CDR1 and CDR2: GTSNPN, SVGIG (reference sequence). CDR3 amino acids: CAWSAGISSYNEQFF. The CDR3 nucleotides read TGTGCCTGGAGTGCAGGGATTAGCTCCTACAATGAGCAGTTCTTC.

This chain uses TRBV2 with TRBJ2-7; 10 bases are a match to TRBD1. The V gene's germline CDR1 is SNHLY and CDR2 FYNNEI. The CDR3 has 14 residues. Unmatched junction bases numbered 6, after V lost 3 bases and J lost 7 bases. The CDR3 loop reads CASSEGTGVGEQYF. The CDR3, as DNA: TGTGCCAGCAGTGAGGGGACAGGGGTAGGGGAGCAGTACTTC.

V and J are TRBV7-2 and TRBJ2-7, with D tentatively TRBD1 (6 bases). Trimming took off 1 base at V and 3 bases at J, with 16 bases between the two ends. Germline V gene data show CDR1 as SGHTA and CDR2 as FQGNSA. The CDR3 is made up of 16 amino acids. DNA for the CDR3: TGTGCCAGCAGCTTAGAATCTACCGGACAGAGCTACGAGCAGTACTTC. The encoded protein is CASSLESTGQSYEQYF. The full variable domain, its missing parts supplied by reference TRBV7-2 and TRBJ2-7, is GAGVSQSPSNKVTEKGKDVELRCDPISGHTALYWYRQSLGQGLEFLIYFQGNSAPDKSGLPSDRFSAERTGGSVSTLTIQRTQQEDSAVYLCASSLESTGQSYEQYFGPGTRLTVT.

The chain couples TRBV7-9 to TRBJ2-1; 7 bases align to TRBD1. J lost 10 bases, V lost 4 bases, and 10 bases had no gene match. The CDR3 has 14 amino acids. Looked up from germline, CDR1 is SEHNR and CDR2 is FQNEAQ (reference sequence). For the CDR3, the DNA is TGTGCCAGCAGCTCGACAGGGCGCCGAAGGGAGCAGTTCTTC. Its protein product is CASSSTGRRREQFF.

The chain employs TRBV9 and TRBJ2-3; no reliable D call. The CDR3 runs 16 residues. Germline CDR1 is SGDLS and CDR2 is YYNGEE. V shed 0 bases and J shed 2 bases, with 13 bases lying between them. This CDR3 is CASSVGPLEYTDTQYF. The CDR3 nucleotides are TGTGCCAGCAGCGTAGGACCCCTAGAATACACAGATACGCAGTATTTT.

The V call is TRBV7-3, the J call TRBJ1-5; 8 positions match TRBD1. V lost 3 bases, J lost 9 bases, and 7 bases stayed unmatched. Germline V CDR1 and CDR2: SGHTA, FQGTGA. The CDR3 runs 14 residues. CDR3 nucleotide sequence: TGTGCCAGCAGCTTGGACAGGGAGAATATGCCCCAGCATTTT. This codes for CASSLDRENMPQHF.

This clone was seen just once. The sample holds other DNA sequences that translate to the same CDR3. V gene TRBV3-1 (or the pseudogene TRBV3-2) combines with J gene TRBJ1-5; no firm D call. Per germline, CDR1 LGHDT and CDR2 YNNKEL (reference sequence). V gave up 5 bases and J gave up 4 bases, with 6 bases separating them. The CDR3 covers 12 residues. The CDR3 DNA is TGTGCCAGCAGCAGAGGGAATCAGCCCCAGCATTTT. This translates into CASSRGNQPQHF.

This chain joins TRBV6-5 and TRBJ1-5, with 8 bases lining up with TRBD1. The CDR3 consists of 15 residues. Germline V gene data show CDR1 as MNHEY and CDR2 as SVGAGI. The junction had 6 bases not matched to a gene; V was cut back by 5 bases and J by 3 bases. CDR3 DNA: TGTGCCAGCAGTCCAGGGACAGGAGCCAATCAGCCCCAGCATTTT. Encoded protein: CASSPGTGANQPQHF.